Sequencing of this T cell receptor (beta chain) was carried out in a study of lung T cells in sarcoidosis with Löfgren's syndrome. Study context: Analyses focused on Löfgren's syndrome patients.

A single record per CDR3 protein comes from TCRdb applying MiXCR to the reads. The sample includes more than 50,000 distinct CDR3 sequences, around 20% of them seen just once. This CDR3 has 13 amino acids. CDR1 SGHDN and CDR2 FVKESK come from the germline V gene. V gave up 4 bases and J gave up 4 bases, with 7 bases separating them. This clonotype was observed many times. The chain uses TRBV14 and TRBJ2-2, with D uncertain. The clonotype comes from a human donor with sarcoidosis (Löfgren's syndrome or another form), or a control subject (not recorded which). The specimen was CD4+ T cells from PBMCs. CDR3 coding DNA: TGTGCCAGCAGCCCCCACTTCACCGGGGAGCTGTTTTTT. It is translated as CASSPHFTGELFF.